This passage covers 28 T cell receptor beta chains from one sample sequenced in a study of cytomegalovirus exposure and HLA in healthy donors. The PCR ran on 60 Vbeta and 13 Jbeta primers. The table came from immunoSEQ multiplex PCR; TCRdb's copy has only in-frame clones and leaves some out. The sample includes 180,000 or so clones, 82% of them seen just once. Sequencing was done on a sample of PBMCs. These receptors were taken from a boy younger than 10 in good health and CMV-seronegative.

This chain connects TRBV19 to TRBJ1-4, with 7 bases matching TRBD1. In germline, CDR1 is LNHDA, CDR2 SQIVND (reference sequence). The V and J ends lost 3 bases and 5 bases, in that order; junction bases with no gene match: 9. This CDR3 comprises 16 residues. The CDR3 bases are TGTGCCAGTAGTATTGGTTACAGGGGTTTCAATGAAAAACTGTTTTTT. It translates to CASSIGYRGFNEKLFF. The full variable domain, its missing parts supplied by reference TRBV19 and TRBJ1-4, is DGGITQSPKYLFRKEGQNVTLSCEQNLNHDAMYWYRQDPGQGLRLIYYSQIVNDFQKGDIAEGYSVSREKKESFPLTVTSAQKNPTAFYLCASSIGYRGFNEKLFFGSGTQLSVL.

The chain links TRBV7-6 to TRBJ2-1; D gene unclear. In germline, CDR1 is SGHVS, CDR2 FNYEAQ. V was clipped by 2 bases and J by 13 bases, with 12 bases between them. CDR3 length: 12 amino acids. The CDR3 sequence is CASSLSFSPQFF. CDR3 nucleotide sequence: TGTGCCAGCAGCTTATCTTTCTCTCCCCAGTTCTTC.

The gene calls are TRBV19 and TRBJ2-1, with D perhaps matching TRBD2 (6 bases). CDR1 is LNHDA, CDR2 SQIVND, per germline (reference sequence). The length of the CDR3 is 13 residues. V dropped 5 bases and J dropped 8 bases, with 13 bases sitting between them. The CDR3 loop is CASSWGRRDEQFF. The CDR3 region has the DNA TGTGCCAGTAGTTGGGGGAGGCGGGATGAGCAGTTCTTC.

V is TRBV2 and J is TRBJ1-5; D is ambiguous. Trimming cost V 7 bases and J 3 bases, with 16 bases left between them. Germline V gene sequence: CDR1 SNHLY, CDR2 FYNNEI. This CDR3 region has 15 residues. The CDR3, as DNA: TGTGCCAGCAAGTGGGCGGGCGTGGACAATCAGCCCCAGCATTTT. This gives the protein CASKWAGVDNQPQHF.

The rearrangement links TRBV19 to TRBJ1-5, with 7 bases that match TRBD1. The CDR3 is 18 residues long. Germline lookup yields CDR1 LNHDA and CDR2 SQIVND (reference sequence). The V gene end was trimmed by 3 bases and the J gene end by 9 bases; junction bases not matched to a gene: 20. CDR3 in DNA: TGTGCCAGTAGTATCGGCCGACGACAGGGAGGACTTCATCGGCCCCAGCATTTT. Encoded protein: CASSIGRRQGGLHRPQHF.

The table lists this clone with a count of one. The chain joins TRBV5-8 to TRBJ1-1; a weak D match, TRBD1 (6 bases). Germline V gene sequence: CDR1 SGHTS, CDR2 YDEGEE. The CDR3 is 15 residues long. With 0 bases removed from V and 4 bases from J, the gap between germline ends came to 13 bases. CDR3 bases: TGTGCCAGCAGCTTGGGACAGGTGGTTGGCACTGAAGCTTTCTTT. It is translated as CASSLGQVVGTEAFF.

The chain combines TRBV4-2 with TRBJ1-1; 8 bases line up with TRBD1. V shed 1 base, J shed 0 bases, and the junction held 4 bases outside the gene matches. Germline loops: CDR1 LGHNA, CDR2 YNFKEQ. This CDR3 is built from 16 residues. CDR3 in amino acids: CASSQGTGIMNTEAFF. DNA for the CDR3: TGTGCCAGCAGCCAAGGGACAGGGATCATGAACACTGAAGCTTTCTTT.

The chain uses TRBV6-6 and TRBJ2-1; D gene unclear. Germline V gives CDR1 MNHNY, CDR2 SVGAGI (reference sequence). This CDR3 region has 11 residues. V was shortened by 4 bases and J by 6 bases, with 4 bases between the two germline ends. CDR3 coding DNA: TGTGCCAGCAGTTCCATCAATGAGCAGTTCTTC. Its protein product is CASSSINEQFF.

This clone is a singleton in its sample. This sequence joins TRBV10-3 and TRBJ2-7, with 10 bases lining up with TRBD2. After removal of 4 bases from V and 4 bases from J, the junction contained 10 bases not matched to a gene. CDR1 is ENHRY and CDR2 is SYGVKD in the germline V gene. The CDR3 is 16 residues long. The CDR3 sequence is CAISVSLSGGLYEQYF. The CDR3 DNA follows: TGTGCCATCAGTGTGAGTCTTAGCGGGGGGTTATACGAGCAGTACTTC.

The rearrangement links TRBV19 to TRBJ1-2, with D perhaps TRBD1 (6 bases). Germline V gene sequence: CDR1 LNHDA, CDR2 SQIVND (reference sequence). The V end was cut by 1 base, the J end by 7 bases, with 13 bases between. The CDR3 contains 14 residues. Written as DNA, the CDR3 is TGTGCCAGTAGTATAGTCGGCCAGGGGAGTGGCTACACCTTC. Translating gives CASSIVGQGSGYTF.

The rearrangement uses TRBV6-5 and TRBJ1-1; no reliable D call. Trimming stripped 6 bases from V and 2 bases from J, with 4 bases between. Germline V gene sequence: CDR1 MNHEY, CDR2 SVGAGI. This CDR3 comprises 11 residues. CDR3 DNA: TGTGCCAGCAGAACAAACACTGAAGCTTTCTTT. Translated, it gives CASRTNTEAFF.

This CDR3 is CASSPGQGAHTGELFF. The CDR3 DNA reads as TGTGCCAGCAGCCCCGGCCAGGGGGCCCACACCGGGGAGCTGTTTTTT. This sequence joins TRBV7-6 and TRBJ2-2, with TRBD1 identical over 8 bases. The junction had 8 bases not matched to a gene; V was cut back by 5 bases and J by 3 bases. The CDR3 totals 16 residues. The germline gives CDR1 SGHVS, CDR2 FNYEAQ.

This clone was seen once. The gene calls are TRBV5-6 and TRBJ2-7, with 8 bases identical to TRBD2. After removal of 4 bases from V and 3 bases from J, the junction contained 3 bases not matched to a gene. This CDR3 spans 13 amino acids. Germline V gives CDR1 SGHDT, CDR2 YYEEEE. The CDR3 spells CASSRGGNYEQYF. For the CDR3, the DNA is TGTGCCAGCAGCCGGGGGGGGAACTACGAGCAGTACTTC.

Here the CDR3 reads CASSQDNGGGTEAFF. Here the CDR3 DNA reads TGTGCCAGCAGCCAGGATAACGGGGGAGGCACTGAAGCTTTCTTT. The chain carries TRBV4-2 and TRBJ1-1; possibly TRBD1 for D (5 bases). The CDR3 covers 15 residues. Trimming stripped 3 bases from V and 4 bases from J, with 15 bases between. Germline CDR1 LGHNA, CDR2 YNFKEQ.

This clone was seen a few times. Written as DNA, the CDR3 is TGTGCCAGCAGCGACGGACTAGACGGGGTCGAGCAGTACTTC. Its translation: CASSDGLDGVEQYF. This chain links TRBV27 with TRBJ2-7; 7 bases map to TRBD2. The CDR3 spans 14 residues. V was pared by 6 bases and J by 6 bases, with 11 bases of the junction left unmatched. The germline gives CDR1 MNHEY, CDR2 SMNVEV (reference sequence).

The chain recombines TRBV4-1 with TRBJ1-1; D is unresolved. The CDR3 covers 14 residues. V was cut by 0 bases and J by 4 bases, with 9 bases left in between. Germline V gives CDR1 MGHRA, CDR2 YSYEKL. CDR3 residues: CASSQEEGVTEAFF. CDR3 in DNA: TGCGCCAGCAGCCAAGAGGAGGGTGTCACTGAAGCTTTCTTT.

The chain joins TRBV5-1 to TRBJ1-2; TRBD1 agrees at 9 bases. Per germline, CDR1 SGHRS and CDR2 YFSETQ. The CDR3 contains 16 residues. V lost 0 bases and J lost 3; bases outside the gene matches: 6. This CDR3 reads CASSLGTGDYYYGYTF. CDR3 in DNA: TGCGCCAGCAGCTTGGGGACAGGGGATTATTACTATGGCTACACCTTC.

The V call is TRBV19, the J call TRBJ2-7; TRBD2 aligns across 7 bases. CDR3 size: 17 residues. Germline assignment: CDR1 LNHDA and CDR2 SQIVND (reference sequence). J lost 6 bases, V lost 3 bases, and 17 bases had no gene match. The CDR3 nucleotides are TGTGCCAGTAGTATGGGGTTGCAGGGAGGGCCAAGGAGCGAGCAGTACTTC. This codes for CASSMGLQGGPRSEQYF.

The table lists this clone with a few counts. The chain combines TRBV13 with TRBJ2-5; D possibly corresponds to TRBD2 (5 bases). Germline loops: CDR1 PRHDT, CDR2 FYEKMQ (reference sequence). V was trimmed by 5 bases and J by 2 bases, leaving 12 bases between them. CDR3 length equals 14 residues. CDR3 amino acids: CASSATEVQETQYF. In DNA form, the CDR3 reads TGTGCCAGCAGCGCCACGGAGGTGCAAGAGACCCAGTACTTC.

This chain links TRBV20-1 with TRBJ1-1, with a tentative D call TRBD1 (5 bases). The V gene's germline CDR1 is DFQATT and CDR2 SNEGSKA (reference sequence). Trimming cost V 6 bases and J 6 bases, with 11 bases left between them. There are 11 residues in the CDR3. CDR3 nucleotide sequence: TGCAGTGCCACGGTGACAGCTGAAGCTTTCTTT. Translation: CSATVTAEAFF.

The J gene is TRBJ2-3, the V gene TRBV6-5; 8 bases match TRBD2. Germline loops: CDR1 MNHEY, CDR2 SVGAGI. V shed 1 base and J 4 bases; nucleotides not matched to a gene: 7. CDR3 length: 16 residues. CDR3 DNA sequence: TGTGCCAGCAGTTACTTCAACGGGGGGGATCCAGATACGCAGTATTTT. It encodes CASSYFNGGDPDTQYF.

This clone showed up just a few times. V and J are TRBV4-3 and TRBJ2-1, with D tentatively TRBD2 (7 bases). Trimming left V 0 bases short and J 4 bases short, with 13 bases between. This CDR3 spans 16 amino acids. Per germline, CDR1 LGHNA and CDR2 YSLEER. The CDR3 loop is CASSQDMRGGYNEQFF. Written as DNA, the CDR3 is TGCGCCAGCAGCCAAGACATGAGGGGGGGATACAATGAGCAGTTCTTC.

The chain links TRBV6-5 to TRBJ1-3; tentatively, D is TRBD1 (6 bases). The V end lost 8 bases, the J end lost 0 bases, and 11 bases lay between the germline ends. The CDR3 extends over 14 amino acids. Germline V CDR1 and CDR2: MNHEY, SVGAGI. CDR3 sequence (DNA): TGTGCCAGCGTGGACAGCCTCTCTGGAAACACCATATATTTT. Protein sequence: CASVDSLSGNTIYF.

For the CDR3, the DNA is TGTGCCAGCTCACCAACTCCAGCGGGGGGGCTAGATACGCAGTATTTT. Amino acid sequence: CASSPTPAGGLDTQYF. The chain employs TRBV18 and TRBJ2-3, with TRBD2 matching 10 bases. Germline lookup yields CDR1 KGHSH and CDR2 LQKENI. The V gene end was trimmed by 2 bases and the J gene end by 5 bases; junction bases not matched to a gene: 7. CDR3 length: 16 residues.

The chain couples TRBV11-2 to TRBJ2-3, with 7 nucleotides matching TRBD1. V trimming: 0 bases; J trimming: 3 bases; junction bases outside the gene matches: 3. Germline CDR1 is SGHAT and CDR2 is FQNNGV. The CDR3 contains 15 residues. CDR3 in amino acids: CASSLEGRGTDTQYF. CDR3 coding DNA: TGTGCCAGCAGCTTAGAGGGCAGGGGGACAGATACGCAGTATTTT.

The CDR3 nucleotides are TGTGCCAGCAGCAAACTAGTGGGGACTAGCGGGGAGGGTAGGGAGACCCAGTACTTC. This gives the protein CASSKLVGTSGEGRETQYF. This chain uses TRBV11-2 with TRBJ2-5; 13 bases agree with TRBD2. From germline, CDR1 is SGHAT and CDR2 FQNNGV. Trimming removed 5 bases from V and 5 bases from J; junction bases left unmatched: 17. This CDR3 spans 19 amino acids. Looking up the rest from reference TRBV11-2 and TRBJ2-5 gives the full variable domain: EAGVAQSPRYKIIEKRQSVAFWCNPISGHATLYWYQQILGQGPKLLIQFQNNGVVDDSQLPKDRFSAERLKGVDSTLKIQPAKLEDSAVYLCASSKLVGTSGEGRETQYFGPGTRLLVL.

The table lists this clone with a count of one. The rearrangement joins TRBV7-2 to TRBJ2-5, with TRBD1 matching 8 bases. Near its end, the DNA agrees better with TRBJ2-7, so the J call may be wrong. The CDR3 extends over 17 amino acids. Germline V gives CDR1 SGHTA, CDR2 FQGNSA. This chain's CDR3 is CASSLEPDRGIPYEQYF. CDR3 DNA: TGTGCCAGCAGCTTAGAACCCGACAGGGGCATTCCTTACGAGCAGTACTTC.

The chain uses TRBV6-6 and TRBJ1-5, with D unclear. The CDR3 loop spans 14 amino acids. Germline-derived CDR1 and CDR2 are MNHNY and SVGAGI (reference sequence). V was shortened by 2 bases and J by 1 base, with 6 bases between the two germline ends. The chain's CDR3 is CASSYAGSNQPQHF. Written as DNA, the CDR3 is TGTGCCAGCAGTTACGCGGGAAGCAATCAGCCCCAGCATTTT.